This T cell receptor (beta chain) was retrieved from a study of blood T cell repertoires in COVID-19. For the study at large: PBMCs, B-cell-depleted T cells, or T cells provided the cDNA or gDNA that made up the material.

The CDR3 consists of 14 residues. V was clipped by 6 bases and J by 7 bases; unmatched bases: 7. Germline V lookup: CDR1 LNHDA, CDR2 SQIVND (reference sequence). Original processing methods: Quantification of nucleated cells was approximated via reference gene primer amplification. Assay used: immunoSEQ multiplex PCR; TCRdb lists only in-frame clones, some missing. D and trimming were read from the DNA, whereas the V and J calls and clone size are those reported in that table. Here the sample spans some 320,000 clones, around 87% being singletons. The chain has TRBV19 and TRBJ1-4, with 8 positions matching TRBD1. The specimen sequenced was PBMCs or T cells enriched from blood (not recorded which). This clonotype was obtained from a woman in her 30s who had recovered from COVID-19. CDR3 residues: CASSTGGFGEKLFF. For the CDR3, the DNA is TGTGCCAGTAGCACAGGGGGGTTTGGTGAAAAACTGTTTTTT.